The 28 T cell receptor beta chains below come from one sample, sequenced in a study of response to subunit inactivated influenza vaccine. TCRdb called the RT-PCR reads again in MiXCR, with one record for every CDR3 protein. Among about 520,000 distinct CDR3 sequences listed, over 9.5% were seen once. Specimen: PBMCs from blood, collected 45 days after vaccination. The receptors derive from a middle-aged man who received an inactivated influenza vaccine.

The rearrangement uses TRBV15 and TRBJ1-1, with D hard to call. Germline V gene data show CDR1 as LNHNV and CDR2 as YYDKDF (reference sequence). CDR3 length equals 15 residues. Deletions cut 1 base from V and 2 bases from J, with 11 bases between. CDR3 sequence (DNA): TGTGCCACCAGCAGAGTCTGGGCGGCTAACACTGAAGCTTTCTTT. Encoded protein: CATSRVWAANTEAFF.

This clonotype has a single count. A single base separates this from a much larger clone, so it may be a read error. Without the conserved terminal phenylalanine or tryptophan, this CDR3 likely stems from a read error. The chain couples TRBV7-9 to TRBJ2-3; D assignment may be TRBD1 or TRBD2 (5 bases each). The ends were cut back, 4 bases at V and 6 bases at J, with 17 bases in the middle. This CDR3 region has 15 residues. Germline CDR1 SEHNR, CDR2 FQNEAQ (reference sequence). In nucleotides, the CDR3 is TGTGCCAGCAGCTCACCGGGGCGTGACGCGGATACGCAGTATTCT. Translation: CASSSPGRDADTQYS.

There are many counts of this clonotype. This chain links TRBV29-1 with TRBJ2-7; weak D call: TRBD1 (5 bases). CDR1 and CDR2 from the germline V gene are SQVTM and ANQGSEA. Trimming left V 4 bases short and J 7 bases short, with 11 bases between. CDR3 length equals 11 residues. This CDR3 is CSVADPGEQYF. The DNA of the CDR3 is TGCAGCGTTGCGGACCCAGGGGAGCAGTACTTC.

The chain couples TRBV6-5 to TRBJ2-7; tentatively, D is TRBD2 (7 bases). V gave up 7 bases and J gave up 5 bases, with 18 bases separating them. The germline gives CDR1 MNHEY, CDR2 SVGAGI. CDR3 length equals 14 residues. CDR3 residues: CASNNLGGVHEQYF. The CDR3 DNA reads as TGTGCCAGCAATAACTTAGGGGGGGTCCACGAGCAGTACTTC.

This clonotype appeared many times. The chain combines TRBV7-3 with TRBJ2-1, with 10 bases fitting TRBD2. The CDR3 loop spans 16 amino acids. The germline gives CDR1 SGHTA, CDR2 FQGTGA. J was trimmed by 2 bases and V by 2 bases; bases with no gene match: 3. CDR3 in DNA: TGTGCCAGCAGCTTACTAGCGGGAGTCCCCTACAATGAGCAGTTCTTC. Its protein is CASSLLAGVPYNEQFF.

The CDR3 loop reads CSVPTSGTSYNEQFF. In nucleotides, the CDR3 is TGCAGCGTCCCGACTAGCGGGACCTCCTACAATGAGCAGTTCTTC. V is TRBV29-1 and J is TRBJ2-1, with 11 bases identical to TRBD2. Germline CDR1 is SQVTM and CDR2 is ANQGSEA. V lost 6 bases and J lost 0; bases outside the gene matches: 4. CDR3 size: 15 residues.

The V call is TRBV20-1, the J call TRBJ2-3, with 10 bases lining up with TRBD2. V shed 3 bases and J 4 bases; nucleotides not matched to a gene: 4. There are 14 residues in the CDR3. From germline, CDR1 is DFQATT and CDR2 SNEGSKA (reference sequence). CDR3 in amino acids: CSASRLAGADTQYF. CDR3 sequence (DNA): TGCAGTGCTAGTAGGCTAGCGGGAGCAGATACGCAGTATTTT.

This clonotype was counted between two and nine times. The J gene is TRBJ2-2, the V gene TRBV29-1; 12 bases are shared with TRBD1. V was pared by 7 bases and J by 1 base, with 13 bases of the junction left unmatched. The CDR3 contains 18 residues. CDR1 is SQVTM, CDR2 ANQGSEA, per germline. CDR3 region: CSALRDRGLVENTGELFF. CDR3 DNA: TGCAGCGCTCTCCGGGACAGGGGGCTGGTAGAGAACACCGGGGAGCTGTTTTTT.

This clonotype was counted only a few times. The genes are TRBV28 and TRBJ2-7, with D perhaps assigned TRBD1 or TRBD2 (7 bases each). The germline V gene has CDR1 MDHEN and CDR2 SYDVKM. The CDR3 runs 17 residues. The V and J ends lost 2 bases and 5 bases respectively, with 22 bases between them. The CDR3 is CASSLQDKGAGEDEQYF. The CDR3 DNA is TGTGCCAGCAGTTTACAAGATAAGGGGGCGGGAGAGGACGAGCAGTACTTC.

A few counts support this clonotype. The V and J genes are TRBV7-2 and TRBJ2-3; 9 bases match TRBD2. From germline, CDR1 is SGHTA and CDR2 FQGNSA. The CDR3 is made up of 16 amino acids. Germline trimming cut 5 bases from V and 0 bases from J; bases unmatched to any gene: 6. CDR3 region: CASSEGGLASTDTQYF. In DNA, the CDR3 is TGTGCCAGCAGCGAAGGGGGACTAGCAAGCACAGATACGCAGTATTTT.

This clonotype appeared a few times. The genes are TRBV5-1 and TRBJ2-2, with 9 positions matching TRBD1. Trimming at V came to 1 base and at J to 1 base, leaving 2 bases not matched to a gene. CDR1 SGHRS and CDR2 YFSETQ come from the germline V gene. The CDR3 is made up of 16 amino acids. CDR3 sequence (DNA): TGCGCCAGCAGCTTGACGGGACAGGGGAACACCGGGGAGCTGTTTTTT. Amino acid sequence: CASSLTGQGNTGELFF.

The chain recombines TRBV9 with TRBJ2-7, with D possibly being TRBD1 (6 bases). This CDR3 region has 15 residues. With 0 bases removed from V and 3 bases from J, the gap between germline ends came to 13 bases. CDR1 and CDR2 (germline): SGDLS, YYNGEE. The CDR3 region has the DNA TGTGCCAGCAGCGTAGGTTCAGGGGATAGCTACGAGCAGTACTTC. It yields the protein CASSVGSGDSYEQYF.

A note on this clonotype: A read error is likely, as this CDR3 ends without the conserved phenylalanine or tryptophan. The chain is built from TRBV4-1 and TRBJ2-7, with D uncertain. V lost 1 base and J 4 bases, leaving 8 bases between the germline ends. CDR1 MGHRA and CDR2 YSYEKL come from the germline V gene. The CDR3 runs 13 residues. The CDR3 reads CASSQVYGYEQYL. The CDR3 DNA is TGCGCCAGCAGCCAAGTATATGGATACGAGCAGTACCTC.

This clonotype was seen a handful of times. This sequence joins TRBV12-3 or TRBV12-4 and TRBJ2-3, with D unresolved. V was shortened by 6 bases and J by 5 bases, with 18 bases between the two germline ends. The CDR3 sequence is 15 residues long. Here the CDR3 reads CASRSGDIVLDTQYF. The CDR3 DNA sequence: TGTGCCAGCAGGTCAGGAGACATAGTCCTAGATACGCAGTATTTT.

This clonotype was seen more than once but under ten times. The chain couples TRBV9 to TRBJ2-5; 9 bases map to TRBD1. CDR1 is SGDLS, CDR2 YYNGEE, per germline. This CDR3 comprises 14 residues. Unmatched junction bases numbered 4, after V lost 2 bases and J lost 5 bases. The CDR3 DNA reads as TGTGCCAGCAGCGTTACAGGGGGCAGGGAGACCCAGTACTTC. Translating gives CASSVTGGRETQYF.

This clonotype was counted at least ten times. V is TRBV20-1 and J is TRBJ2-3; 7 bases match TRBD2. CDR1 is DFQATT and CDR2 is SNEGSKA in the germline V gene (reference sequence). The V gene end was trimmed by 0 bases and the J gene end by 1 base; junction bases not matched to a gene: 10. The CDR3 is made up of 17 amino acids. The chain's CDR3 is CSARDLERDDRTDTQYF. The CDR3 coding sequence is TGCAGTGCTAGAGATCTTGAGCGGGATGACCGCACAGATACGCAGTATTTT.

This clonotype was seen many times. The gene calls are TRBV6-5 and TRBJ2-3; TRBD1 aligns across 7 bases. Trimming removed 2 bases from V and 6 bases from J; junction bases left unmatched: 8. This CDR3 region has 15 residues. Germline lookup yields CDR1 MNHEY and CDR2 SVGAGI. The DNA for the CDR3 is TGTGCCAGCAGTTACGTAGGGGGCGTAGCTGATACGCAGTATTTT. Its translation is CASSYVGGVADTQYF.

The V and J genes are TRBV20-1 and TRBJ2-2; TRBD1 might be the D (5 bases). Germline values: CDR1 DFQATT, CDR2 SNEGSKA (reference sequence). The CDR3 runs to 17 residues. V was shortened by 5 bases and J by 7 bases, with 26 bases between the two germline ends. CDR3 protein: CSAGNDRGGATGGELFF. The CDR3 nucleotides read TGCAGTGCTGGAAATGACAGAGGTGGCGCCACGGGCGGGGAGCTGTTTTTT.

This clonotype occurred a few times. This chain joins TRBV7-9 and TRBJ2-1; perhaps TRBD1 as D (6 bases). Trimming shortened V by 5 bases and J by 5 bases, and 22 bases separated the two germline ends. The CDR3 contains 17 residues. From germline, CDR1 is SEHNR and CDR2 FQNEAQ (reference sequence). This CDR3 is CASSPSRGQSYNNEQFF. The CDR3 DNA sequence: TGTGCCAGCAGCCCTAGCCGTGGACAGTCATATAACAATGAGCAGTTCTTC.

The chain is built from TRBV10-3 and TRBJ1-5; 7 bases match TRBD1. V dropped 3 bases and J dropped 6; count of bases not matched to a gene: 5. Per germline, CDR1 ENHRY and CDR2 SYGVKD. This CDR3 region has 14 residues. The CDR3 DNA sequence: TGTGCCATCAGTGAATCCACAGGGGCTCAGCCCCAGCATTTT. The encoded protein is CAISESTGAQPQHF.

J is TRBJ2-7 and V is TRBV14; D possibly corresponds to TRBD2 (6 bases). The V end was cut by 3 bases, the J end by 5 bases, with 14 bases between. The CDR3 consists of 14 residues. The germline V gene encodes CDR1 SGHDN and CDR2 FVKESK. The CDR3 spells CASSHRAGNHEQYF. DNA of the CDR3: TGTGCCAGCAGCCACCGGGCGGGGAACCACGAGCAGTACTTC.

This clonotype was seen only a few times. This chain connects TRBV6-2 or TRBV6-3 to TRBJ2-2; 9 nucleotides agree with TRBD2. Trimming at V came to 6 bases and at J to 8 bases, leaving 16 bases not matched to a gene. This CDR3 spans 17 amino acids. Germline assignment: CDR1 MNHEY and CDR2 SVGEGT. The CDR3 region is CASRPRTLAGDQGELFF. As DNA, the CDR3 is TGTGCCAGCAGACCAAGAACCTTAGCGGGAGATCAGGGGGAGCTGTTTTTT.

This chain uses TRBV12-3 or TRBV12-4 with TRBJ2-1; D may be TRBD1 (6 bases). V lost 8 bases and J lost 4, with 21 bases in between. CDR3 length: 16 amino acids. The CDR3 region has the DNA TGTGCCAGCCAAACTTCCGGGACACAAAAATACAATGAGCAGTTCTTC. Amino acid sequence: CASQTSGTQKYNEQFF.

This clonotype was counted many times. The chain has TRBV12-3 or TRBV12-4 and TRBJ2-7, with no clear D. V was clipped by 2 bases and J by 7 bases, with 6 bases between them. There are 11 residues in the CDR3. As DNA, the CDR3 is TGTGCCAGCAGTTTACTGGGGGAGCAGTACTTC. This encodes CASSLLGEQYF.

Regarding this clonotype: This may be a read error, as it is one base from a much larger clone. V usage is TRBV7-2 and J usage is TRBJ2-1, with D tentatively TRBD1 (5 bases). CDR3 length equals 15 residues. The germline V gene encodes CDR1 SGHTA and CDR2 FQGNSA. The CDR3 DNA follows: TGTGCCAGCAGCTGGGGCATGGAATTGCACAATGAGCAGATCTTC. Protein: CASSWGMELHNEQIF. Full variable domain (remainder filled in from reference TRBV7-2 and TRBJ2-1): GAGVSQSPSNKVTEKGKDVELRCDPISGHTALYWYRQSLGQGLEFLIYFQGNSAPDKSGLPSDRFSAERTGGSVSTLTIQRTQQEDSAVYLCASSWGMELHNEQIFGPGTRLTVL.

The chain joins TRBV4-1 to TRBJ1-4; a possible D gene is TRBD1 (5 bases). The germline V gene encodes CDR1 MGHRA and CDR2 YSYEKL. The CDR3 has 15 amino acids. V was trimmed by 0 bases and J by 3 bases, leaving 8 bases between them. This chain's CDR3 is CASSQEGRANEKLFF. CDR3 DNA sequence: TGCGCCAGCAGCCAAGAGGGCAGGGCTAATGAAAAACTGTTTTTT.

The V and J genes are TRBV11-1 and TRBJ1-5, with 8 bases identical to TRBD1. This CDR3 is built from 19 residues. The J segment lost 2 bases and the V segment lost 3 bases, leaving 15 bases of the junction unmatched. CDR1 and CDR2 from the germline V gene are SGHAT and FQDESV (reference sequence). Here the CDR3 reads CASSFSGTGGIYRNQPQHF. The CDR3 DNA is TGTGCCAGCAGCTTCTCCGGGACAGGTGGAATCTATCGCAATCAGCCCCAGCATTTT.

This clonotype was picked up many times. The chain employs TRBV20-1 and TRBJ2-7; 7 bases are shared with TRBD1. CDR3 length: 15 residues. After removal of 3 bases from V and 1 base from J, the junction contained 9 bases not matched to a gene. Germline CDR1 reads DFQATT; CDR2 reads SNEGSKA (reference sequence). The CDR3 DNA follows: TGCAGTGCTAGGGGTTACCCGGGACAGTCCTACGAGCAGTACTTC. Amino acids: CSARGYPGQSYEQYF.